This T cell receptor beta chain was identified in a study of T cell responses to AZD1222 COVID-19 vaccine (dated by TCRdb to about 2021). Notes on the research overall: AZD1222 recipients whose second dose came at about 4 weeks and those whose second dose came at about 12 weeks were combined into one group, since spike-specific TCR depth and breadth did not differ between the two schedules. TCR sequencing covered more than 230 trial participants: about 210 given two doses of AZD1222 and 26 given two doses of MenACWY control vaccine. Enrollment into the trials was organized by age into subgroups of 18-55, 56-69 and 70-plus years, and those subgroups contained approximately 150, 30 and 60 TCR-sequenced participants, respectively. General conclusions and limits of the study: Reportedly, almost half of the unique spike-specific TCRs recognized epitopes lying outside the regions that are mutated in the B.1.351 and B.1.1.7 variants. Most participants were white British and females outnumbered males, and the authors suggested that clonal diversity may have been underestimated. After two AZD1222 doses, both the breadth and the depth of spike-specific TCRs were significantly higher than at day 0 and than in MenACWY recipients. Only five to seven AZD1222 recipients were SARS-CoV-2 seropositive at baseline, limiting conclusions about previously exposed vaccinees. The 56-69-year group was small, and its depth increase did not reach significance, likely because of low power. Because no day 14 peak-response samples were available, the repertoires could be characterized only after the peak T cell response. The whole spike protein was spanned by vaccine-associated CD4 TCRs, and dominant responses were seen in regions 160-218 and 743-854.

According to the study, the label for this sample's time point signals: baseline before first vaccination. The vaccinee samples were drawn from two UK trials, COV001 and COV002, one of which was a single-blind randomized controlled phase 2/3 trial testing AZD1222 (ChAdOx1 nCoV-19) in healthy adults. For TCRbeta chain sequencing, PBMC samples were collected from trial participants at day 0 and at day 28 after the second dose. As to this clone: Its antigen remains undetermined. No clone much larger than this one lies a single base away; base qualities are absent.

The CDR3 regions of human TCRbeta chains were analyzed by immunosequencing. Regarding the original processing steps: TCRs in the repertoires were compared against a reference library of SARS-CoV-2-specific TCRs that had been generated with the MIRA antigen-specificity platform. Breadth was defined as the fraction of unique TCRs that were SARS-CoV-2-associated. Depth was defined as the fraction of total T cells that were SARS-CoV-2-associated. Using the MIRA data, every spike-specific TCR was mapped to the spike region that the TCR reacted to and assigned to either a CD4 or a CD8 class. Log10-transformed breadth and depth values were compared by one-way ANOVA with Sidak's multiple comparisons tests. TCRdb's version of the immuneACCESS table is confined to in-frame rearrangements and falls short of the full clone set. An unresolved V gene accounts for under half of the shortfall where checked; the remainder is of unknown origin. The DNA gave D and trimming, while V, J and clone size come from that table. The sample yields more than 85,000 clones; roughly nine tenths were counted once. Jointly, the top ten make up around 6.8% of the sample.

The germline V gene supplies CDR1 SGHRS and CDR2 YFSETQ. V and J are trimmed by 7 bases and 5 bases, and the gene matches miss 9 bases of the junction. Spanning cysteine to phenylalanine, the CDR3 consists of 14 amino acids. The entry retains the CDR3 DNA only, 42 bases that are in frame from base 1. The chain is assembled from TRBV5-1 and TRBJ2-3; 8 bases in the middle match TRBD1. Sequencing used peripheral blood, obtained on day 0 of AZD1222 vaccination. The receptor was isolated from an adult in good health. The CDR3 has the sequence CASAPDRAGDTQYF. The DNA reads TGCGCCAGCGCCCCGGACAGGGCCGGAGATACGCAGTATTTT.